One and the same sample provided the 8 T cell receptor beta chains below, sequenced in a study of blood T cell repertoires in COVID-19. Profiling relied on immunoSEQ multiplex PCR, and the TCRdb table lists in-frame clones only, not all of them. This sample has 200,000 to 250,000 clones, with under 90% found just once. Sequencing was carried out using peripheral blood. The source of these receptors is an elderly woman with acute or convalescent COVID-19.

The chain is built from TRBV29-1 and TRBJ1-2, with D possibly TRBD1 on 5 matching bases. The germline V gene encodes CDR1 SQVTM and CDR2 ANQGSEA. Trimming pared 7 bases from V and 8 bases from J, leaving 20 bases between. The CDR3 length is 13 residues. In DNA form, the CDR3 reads TGCAGCGAGGGGTTCATGGGGCCGGGCGGCTACACCTTC. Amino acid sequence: CSEGFMGPGGYTF.

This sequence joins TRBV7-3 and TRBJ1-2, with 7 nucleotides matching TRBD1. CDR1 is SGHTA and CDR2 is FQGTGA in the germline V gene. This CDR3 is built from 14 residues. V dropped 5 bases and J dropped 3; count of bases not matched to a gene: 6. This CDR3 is CASSPQGGYYGYTF. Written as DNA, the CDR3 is TGTGCCAGCAGCCCCCAGGGGGGCTACTATGGCTACACCTTC.

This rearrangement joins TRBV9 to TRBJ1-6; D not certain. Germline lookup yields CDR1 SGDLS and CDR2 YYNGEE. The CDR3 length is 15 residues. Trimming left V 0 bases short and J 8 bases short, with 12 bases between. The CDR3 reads CASSVEDRRDSPLHF. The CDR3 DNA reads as TGTGCCAGCAGCGTAGAGGACCGGAGGGATTCACCCCTCCACTTT.

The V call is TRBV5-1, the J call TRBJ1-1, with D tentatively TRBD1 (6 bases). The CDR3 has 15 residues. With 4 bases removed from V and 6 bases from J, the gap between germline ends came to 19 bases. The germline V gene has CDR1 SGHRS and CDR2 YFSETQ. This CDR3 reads CASSELPDRSAEAFF. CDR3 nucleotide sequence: TGCGCCAGCAGCGAACTACCCGACAGGTCGGCTGAAGCTTTCTTT.

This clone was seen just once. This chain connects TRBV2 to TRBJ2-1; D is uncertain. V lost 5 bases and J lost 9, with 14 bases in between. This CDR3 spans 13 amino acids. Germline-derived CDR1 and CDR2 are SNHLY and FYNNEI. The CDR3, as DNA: TGTGCCAGCAGTACCCATACGTTACTTGAGCAGTTCTTC. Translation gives CASSTHTLLEQFF.

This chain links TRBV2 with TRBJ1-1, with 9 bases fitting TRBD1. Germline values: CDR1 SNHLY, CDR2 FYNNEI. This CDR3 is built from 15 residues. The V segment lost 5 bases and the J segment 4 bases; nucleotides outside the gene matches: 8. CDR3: CASSPRTGEVTEAFF. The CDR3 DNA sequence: TGTGCCAGCAGTCCGAGGACAGGGGAGGTCACTGAAGCTTTCTTT.

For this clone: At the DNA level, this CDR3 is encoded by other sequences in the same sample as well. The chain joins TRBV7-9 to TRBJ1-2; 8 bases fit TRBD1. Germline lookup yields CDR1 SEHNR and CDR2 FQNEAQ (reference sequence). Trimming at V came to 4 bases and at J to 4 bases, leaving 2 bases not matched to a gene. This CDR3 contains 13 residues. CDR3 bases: TGTGCCAGCAGCTCAGGACAGGGCTATGGCTACACCTTC. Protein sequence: CASSSGQGYGYTF.

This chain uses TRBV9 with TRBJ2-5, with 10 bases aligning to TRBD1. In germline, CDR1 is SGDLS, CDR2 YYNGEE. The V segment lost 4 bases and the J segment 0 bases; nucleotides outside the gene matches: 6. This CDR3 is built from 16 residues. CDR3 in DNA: TGTGCCAGCAGCCCGCGGACAGGGGGAAACCAAGAGACCCAGTACTTC. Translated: CASSPRTGGNQETQYF.